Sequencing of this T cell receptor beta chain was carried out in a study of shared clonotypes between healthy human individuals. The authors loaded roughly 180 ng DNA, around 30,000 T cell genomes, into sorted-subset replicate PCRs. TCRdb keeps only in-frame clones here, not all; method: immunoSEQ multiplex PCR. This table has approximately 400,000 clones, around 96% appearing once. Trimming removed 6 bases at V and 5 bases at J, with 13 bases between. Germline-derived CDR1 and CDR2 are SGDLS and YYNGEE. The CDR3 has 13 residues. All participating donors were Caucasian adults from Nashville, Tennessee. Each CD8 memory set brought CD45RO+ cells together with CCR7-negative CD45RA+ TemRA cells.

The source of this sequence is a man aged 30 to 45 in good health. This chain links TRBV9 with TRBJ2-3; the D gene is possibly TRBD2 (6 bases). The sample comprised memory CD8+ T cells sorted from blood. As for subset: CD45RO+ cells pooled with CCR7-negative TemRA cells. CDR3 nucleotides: TGTGCCAGCAACCGGGAGCAGCAAGATACGCAGTATTTT. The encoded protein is CASNREQQDTQYF.